The source of this T cell receptor beta chain is a study of T cell responses to AZD1222 COVID-19 vaccine (dated by TCRdb to about 2021). Background for the entire study: AZD1222 recipients whose second dose came at about 4 weeks and those whose second dose came at about 12 weeks were combined into one group, since spike-specific TCR depth and breadth did not differ between the two schedules. A total of roughly 240 trial participants underwent TCR sequencing, of whom some 210 received two doses of AZD1222 and some 25 received two doses of the MenACWY control vaccine. Trial participants were enrolled by age into subgroups of 18-55, 56-69 and 70-plus years, and approximately 150, 30 and 60 TCR-sequenced participants, respectively, were included in these subgroups.

General conclusions and limits of the study: Because no day 14 peak-response samples were available, the repertoires could be characterized only after the peak T cell response. In the small 56-69-year group, the increase in depth fell short of significance, most likely because of low power. Only 5 to 7 AZD1222 recipients were SARS-CoV-2 seropositive at baseline, limiting conclusions about previously exposed vaccinees. After two AZD1222 doses, spike-specific TCR breadth and depth were significantly higher than at day 0 and than in MenACWY recipients. Most participants were white British and females outnumbered males, and the authors suggested that clonal diversity may have been underestimated. Reportedly, almost half of the unique spike-specific TCRs recognized epitopes lying outside the regions that are mutated in the B.1.351 and B.1.1.7 variants. CD4 TCRs associated with the vaccine covered the entire spike protein, and the dominant responses were in regions 160-218 and 743-854.

The sample's time point label, decoded: baseline before first vaccination. Samples from vaccinated people were obtained from the UK trials COV001 and COV002, which included a single-blind randomized controlled phase 2/3 trial of AZD1222 (ChAdOx1 nCoV-19) in healthy adults. For TCRbeta chain sequencing, PBMC samples were collected from trial participants at day 0 and at day 28 after the second dose. This clone occurred once. Its antigen specificity is not known. Within one base of it there is no much larger clone, and no base qualities were kept. The CDR3 regions of human TCRbeta chains were subjected to immunosequencing. Under the source paper's analysis protocol: TCRs in the repertoires were matched against a reference library of SARS-CoV-2-specific TCRs that had been generated with the MIRA antigen-specificity platform. Breadth was defined as the fraction of unique TCRs that were SARS-CoV-2-associated. Depth was defined as the fraction of total T cells that were SARS-CoV-2-associated. Using the MIRA data, every spike-specific TCR was mapped to the spike region that the TCR reacted to and assigned to either a CD4 or a CD8 class. Log10-transformed breadth and depth values were compared by one-way ANOVA with Sidak's multiple comparisons tests. Here the immuneACCESS table is served through TCRdb, limited to in-frame sequences with V and J called. Missing clones are a known gap in these copies; in checked studies unresolved V genes cover under half, and the rest lacks a known reason. V, J and clone size reflect that table, while D and trimming were determined from the DNA. For this sample the table gives around 120,000 clones, of which approximately 86% were detected only once. In total, the top ten clones hold roughly 2.3% of the sample.

Spanning cysteine to phenylalanine, the CDR3 consists of 15 amino acids. Only the CDR3 DNA stays, 45 bases, in frame from base 1. V loses 4 bases of germline sequence and J loses 5 bases, and the interval between the two ends is 15 bases. According to the germline V gene, CDR1 reads KGHDR and CDR2 reads SFDVKD. The V gene is TRBV24-1 and the J gene is TRBJ2-3, with the identity of the D gene unclear. The sequencing used peripheral blood, collected on day 0 of AZD1222 vaccination. The sequence was collected from an adult in good health. The CDR3 has the sequence CATSDRSRAEDTQYF. The nucleotide sequence is given as TGTGCCACCAGTGACCGTTCCCGCGCTGAAGATACGCAGTATTTT.